Shown below are 6 T cell receptor beta chains from a single sample sequenced in a study of T cells after yellow fever vaccination. In TCRdb, the 5' RACE reads were re-called with MiXCR into one record per CDR3 protein. There are fewer than 650,000 distinct CDR3 sequences in the sample; around a fifth occur only once, and about 15% lies in the top ten. The starting material was PBMCs, obtained 21 days after the first yellow fever vaccination. Receptor source: a man younger than 35 who received the YFV17D yellow fever vaccine.

The chain combines TRBV19 with TRBJ2-3; maybe TRBD2 (5 bases). This CDR3 spans 13 amino acids. Deletions cut 7 bases from V and 3 bases from J, with 11 bases between. Germline CDR1 and CDR2: LNHDA and SQIVND (reference sequence). The CDR3 spells CASNIPGTDTQYF. CDR3 in DNA: TGTGCCAGTAACATCCCGGGAACAGATACGCAGTATTTT.

This clonotype turned up a few times. The J gene is TRBJ2-3, the V gene TRBV12-3 or TRBV12-4, with 7 bases aligning to TRBD2. Trimming removed 2 bases from V and 6 bases from J; junction bases left unmatched: 5. The CDR3 contains 14 residues. Written as DNA, the CDR3 is TGTGCCAGCAGTTTATGGAGAGCGGGGGATACGCAGTATTTT. Translating gives CASSLWRAGDTQYF.

This clonotype was counted a few times. The genes are TRBV2 and TRBJ1-1, with TRBD1 as a possible D gene (6 bases). The V and J ends lost 9 bases and 5 bases respectively, with 10 bases between them. CDR1 SNHLY and CDR2 FYNNEI come from the germline V gene. CDR3 length: 11 amino acids. CDR3 bases: TGTGCCAGTAACAGGGATACTGAAGCTTTCTTT. Translating it yields CASNRDTEAFF.

The chain has TRBV11-2 and TRBJ2-6, with 12 bases lining up with TRBD1. V lost 4 bases, J lost 3 bases, and 7 bases stayed unmatched. Per germline, CDR1 SGHAT and CDR2 FQNNGV. This CDR3 contains 18 residues. The chain's CDR3 is CASSSVRDRGHGANVLTF. The CDR3 coding sequence is TGTGCCAGCAGCTCCGTACGGGACAGGGGGCATGGGGCCAACGTCCTGACTTTC.

The rearrangement links TRBV7-8 to TRBJ1-6; a weak D match, TRBD1 (6 bases). The germline V gene has CDR1 SGHVS and CDR2 FQNEAQ. The CDR3 length is 17 residues. Between the trimmed V and J ends, which lost 4 bases and 6 bases, there was a span of 19 bases. The CDR3 bases are TGTGCCAGCAGCTCAATGACCCTAACAGGGATTAATTCACCCCTCCACTTT. Translation gives CASSSMTLTGINSPLHF.

V is TRBV25-1 and J is TRBJ2-1; 7 bases agree with TRBD2. The germline V gene has CDR1 MGHDK and CDR2 SYGVNS. The CDR3 length is 14 residues. V was pared by 6 bases and J by 4 bases, with 6 bases of the junction left unmatched. CDR3 loop: CASRERGGYNEQFF. The CDR3 bases are TGTGCCAGCAGGGAGCGGGGAGGTTACAATGAGCAGTTCTTC. The variable domain in full, with the rest retrieved from reference TRBV25-1 and TRBJ2-1, is EADIYQTPRYLVIGTGKKITLECSQTMGHDKMYWYQQDPGMELHLIHYSYGVNSTEKGDLSSESTVSRIRTEHFPLTLESARPSHTSQYLCASRERGGYNEQFFGPGTRLTVL.